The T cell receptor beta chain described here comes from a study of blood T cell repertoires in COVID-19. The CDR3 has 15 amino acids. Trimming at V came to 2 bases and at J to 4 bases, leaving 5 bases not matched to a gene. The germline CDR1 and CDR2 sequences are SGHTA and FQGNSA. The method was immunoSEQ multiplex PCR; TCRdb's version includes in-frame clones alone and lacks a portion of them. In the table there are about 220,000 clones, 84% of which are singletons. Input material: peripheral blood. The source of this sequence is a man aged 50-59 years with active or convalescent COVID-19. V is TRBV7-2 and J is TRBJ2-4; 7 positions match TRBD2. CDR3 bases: TGTGCCAGCAGCTTAAGGTCTAGCGGAAAAAACATTCAGTACTTC. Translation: CASSLRSSGKNIQYF.